One T cell receptor beta chain is described in this entry. This clone was found once. The clone's antigen remains unknown. One base away there is no much larger clone; base qualities are not given. The data originate from a study of blood T cell repertoires in COVID-19 (dated by TCRdb to 2018 to 2020). Describing the broader study: Collaborator samples came from the United States, Italy and Spain and covered acute and convalescent phases of COVID-19. A freely available public database, intended as a resource for researchers studying the immune response to SARS-CoV-2, is where the repertoires were released. The dataset comprised deeply sampled blood TCRbeta repertoires from subjects exposed to, actively infected with, or recovered from COVID-19. The material from the prospective study consisted of cDNA or gDNA derived from T cells, B-cell-depleted T cells, or PBMCs. Where available, HLA class I and class II types were taken from metadata supplied by the sample provider and were not determined by assay-based typing. A de-identified subject ID, COVID-19 status, age in years and sex were almost always included in the sample metadata. Samples came from the ongoing ImmuneRACE study (first 160 participants) plus 1,254 subjects from 6 global collaborators. The research as a whole found: Clinical and demographic metadata were provided uncurated, with the amount varying by source and participant.

A second Seattle source provided samples from volunteer blood donors who had recovered from COVID-19. Collaborating institutions collected whole blood in K2EDTA tubes following their own protocols. For TCRbeta analysis, collaborator samples were shipped as frozen whole blood, as isolated PBMCs, or as DNA extracted from either sample type. The germline V gene (reference sequence) yields SGHKS for CDR1 and YYEKEE for CDR2. The CDR3 starts with the cysteine, ends with the phenylalanine, and has 15 residues. Only the CDR3 part of the read is kept: 45 bases, read in frame from the first base. V lost 3 bases and J lost 2 bases; the stretch between them is 12 bases long. TCRbeta CDR3 regions were amplified from genomic DNA by means of the immunoSEQ Assay, a bias-controlled multiplex PCR. Turning to the authors' computational methods: The number of nucleated cells in each sample was estimated by amplification of reference gene primers within the assay. To quantify the absolute abundance of each unique TCRbeta CDR3 rearrangement, sequence reads were collapsed and filtered. For each sample, productive Simpson clonality was calculated as the square root of Simpson's diversity index across productive rearrangements. Sourced from immuneACCESS, this table was stored by TCRdb with only in-frame sequences that have V and J called. A share of the clones is absent; for the studies checked, an unresolved V gene accounts for under half, and the remainder has no known explanation. V and J calls and clone size are given by that table; D and trimming were obtained from the DNA. The sample table holds about 70,000 clones, of which about 80% were seen once. Together, the top ten hold 18% of the sample.

What was sequenced was peripheral blood. The receptor comes from a man aged 65 to 79 who had recovered from COVID-19. The V and J segments used are TRBV5-5 and TRBJ1-3; the D gene is possibly TRBD1, with 6 bases matching. The CDR3 here reads CASSSLQGAGNTIYF. The nucleotides are TGTGCCAGCAGCTCCCTACAGGGAGCTGGAAACACCATATATTTT.